Each of the 9 T cell receptor beta chains below was sequenced from the same sample in a study of PD-1 blockade in mismatch repair-deficient tumors. Repertoires were generated with immunoSEQ multiplex PCR, while TCRdb's copy carries only in-frame clones and drops some. Counted here are about 100,000 clones, roughly four fifths occurring once; the ten biggest clones make up 6.3%. Sequencing used peripheral blood, obtained 35 to 37 weeks after starting pembrolizumab. The receptors stem from an adult with mismatch repair-deficient cancer.

The V call is TRBV2, the J call TRBJ2-2; 7 bases agree with TRBD2. V dropped 3 bases and J dropped 4; count of bases not matched to a gene: 5. CDR3 length equals 15 residues. Germline V gene lookup returns CDR1 SNHLY and CDR2 FYNNEI. The CDR3 DNA reads as TGTGCCAGCAGTGATGGAGGGAGGGGCACCGGGGAGCTGTTTTTT. It yields the protein CASSDGGRGTGELFF.

This chain uses TRBV2 with TRBJ2-1; a possible D gene is TRBD2 (6 bases). Germline values: CDR1 SNHLY, CDR2 FYNNEI. The V end was cut by 7 bases, the J end by 7 bases, with 20 bases between. The CDR3 is 15 residues long. CDR3 sequence: CASKNGDWTDNEQFF. The DNA for the CDR3 is TGTGCCAGCAAGAACGGGGACTGGACTGATAATGAGCAGTTCTTC.

This rearrangement joins TRBV7-3 to TRBJ1-1, with D unresolved. The CDR3 runs 13 residues. The germline gives CDR1 SGHTA, CDR2 FQGTGA. The germline V and J ends were trimmed by 4 bases and 1 base, with 7 bases remaining between them. Here the CDR3 DNA reads TGTGCCAGCAGCTCTGGAGCGAACACTGAAGCTTTCTTT. It specifies CASSSGANTEAFF.

In DNA, the CDR3 is TGTGCCAGCAGCGTAGCTACAGGGGGTGGCTACACCTTC. It codes for CASSVATGGGYTF. V gene TRBV9 combines with J gene TRBJ1-2; 8 bases line up with TRBD1. The ends lost 0 bases at V and 7 bases at J; junction bases unmatched: 2. The V gene's germline CDR1 is SGDLS and CDR2 YYNGEE. The CDR3 runs 13 residues.

This chain connects TRBV21-1 to TRBJ2-1; no DNA check was done on the table's D call, TRBD1. TRBV21-1 represents a pseudogene. The CDR3 runs 16 residues. In DNA, the CDR3 is TGTGCCAGCAGCAACGAAACACCACGCTCCTACAATGAGCAGTTCTTC. This codes for CASSNETPRSYNEQFF.

The chain links TRBV10-3 to TRBJ1-2; possibly TRBD1 for D (6 bases). Germline V gene sequence: CDR1 ENHRY, CDR2 SYGVKD. V was clipped by 3 bases and J by 6 bases, with 11 bases between them. The CDR3 consists of 13 residues. The CDR3 coding sequence is TGTGCCATCAGTGAATTGGGGGCGGATGGCTACACCTTC. Translation gives CAISELGADGYTF.

The rearrangement uses TRBV27 and TRBJ1-4; possible D gene TRBD1, 6 bases. Trimming cost V 3 bases and J 4 bases, with 12 bases left between them. This CDR3 comprises 15 residues. Germline V gene data show CDR1 as MNHEY and CDR2 as SMNVEV (reference sequence). Here the CDR3 reads CASSFSDSYNEKLFF. The CDR3 bases are TGTGCCAGCAGTTTCTCGGACAGCTATAATGAAAAACTGTTTTTT.

The chain recombines TRBV15 with TRBJ2-7; D ambiguous. The CDR3 length is 14 residues. V lost 0 bases and J 7 bases, leaving 13 bases between the germline ends. The germline CDR1 and CDR2 sequences are LNHNV and YYDKDF (reference sequence). The CDR3 region has the DNA TGTGCCACCAGCAGAGATCATGGTAGCTTTGAGCAGTACTTC. It yields the protein CATSRDHGSFEQYF.

The chain carries TRBV7-9 and TRBJ2-4, with D tentatively TRBD2 (6 bases). Trimming cost V 4 bases and J 3 bases, with 7 bases left between them. CDR1 SEHNR and CDR2 FQNEAQ come from the germline V gene (reference sequence). The CDR3 length is 13 residues. CDR3 DNA: TGTGCCAGCAGCTCGGAGGGCAAAAACATTCAGTACTTC. Its protein is CASSSEGKNIQYF.